These 18 T cell receptor beta chains share one sample of origin, sequenced in a study of CXCR3-negative and CXCR3-positive naive CD8 T cells. General study findings and limits: Naive cells that were CXCR3-positive had more hydrophobic TRB CDR3s (compared with CXCR3-negative naive cells).

Their antigens remain unidentified. The method, 5' RACE with UMI labels, was used to prepare the TRB cDNA libraries. TCRdb re-analyzed the 5' RACE reads; it lists each CDR3 protein once, without DNA. Its clone listing holds about 150,000 distinct CDR3 sequences. Source material: naive CXCR3+ CD8+ T cells from blood. Documented subset: CD45RO-CCR7+CD27+CD95- naive CD8+ T cells expressing CXCR3 (TNR3+). These receptors all stem from a human donor in good health. Some clones in this sample may be carry-over from other donors' samples.

V and J are TRBV9 and TRBJ2-7; as DNA is missing, the TRBD2 call by TCRdb cannot be tested. From germline, CDR1 is SGDLS and CDR2 YYNGEE. The CDR3 consists of 15 residues. This CDR3 is CASSAMDSGSYEQYF.

V gene TRBV29-1 combines with J gene TRBJ2-6. There are 12 residues in the CDR3. Germline V gene data show CDR1 as SQVTM and CDR2 as ANQGSEA. This CDR3 is CSVFSGANVLTF. Combining the CDR3 with reference TRBV29-1 and TRBJ2-6 gives the whole variable domain SAVISQKPSRDICQRGTSLTIQCQVDSQVTMMFWYRQQPGQSLTLIATANQGSEATYESGFVIDKFPISRPNLTFSTLTVSNMSPEDSSIYLCSVFSGANVLTFGAGSRLTVL.

The chain carries TRBV3-1 and TRBJ2-1; as DNA is missing, the TRBD2 call by TCRdb cannot be tested. Germline V gene lookup returns CDR1 LGHDT and CDR2 YNNKEL (reference sequence). The CDR3 has 16 residues. CDR3 residues: CASSLRTSGVGNEQFF.

The rearrangement links TRBV20-1 to TRBJ1-1; TCRdb's assignment of TRBD1 cannot be checked, as there is no DNA. This CDR3 comprises 14 residues. In germline, CDR1 is DFQATT, CDR2 SNEGSKA (reference sequence). This chain's CDR3 is CSARDREMNTEAFF.

J is TRBJ2-7 and V is TRBV25-1; without DNA, the TCRdb call of TRBD1 cannot be checked. This CDR3 contains 13 residues. Germline assignment: CDR1 MGHDK and CDR2 SYGVNS. The CDR3: CASSVLTGTEQYF.

The genes are TRBV5-1 and TRBJ2-7; the D call of TRBD1 rests on TCRdb alone, since no DNA is present to check it. This CDR3 comprises 12 residues. Per germline, CDR1 SGHRS and CDR2 YFSETQ. The CDR3 here is CASSWGTDEQYF.

V and J are TRBV6-5 and TRBJ2-5. Germline assignment: CDR1 MNHEY and CDR2 SVGAGI. The CDR3 runs to 16 residues. The CDR3: CASSPYSTGDQETQYF.

The CDR3 sequence: CSVKTEGSGYTF. The chain carries TRBV29-1 and TRBJ1-2; TCRdb selects TRBD1, and the lack of DNA leaves this call unchecked. Germline V gives CDR1 SQVTM, CDR2 ANQGSEA. This CDR3 contains 12 residues.

The chain uses TRBV29-1 and TRBJ2-7. Germline V gene sequence: CDR1 SQVTM, CDR2 ANQGSEA. The CDR3 covers 11 residues. CDR3 amino acids: CSVVRDYEQYF.

The genes are TRBV29-1 and TRBJ2-5; the TRBD1 assignment by TCRdb is unverifiable without DNA. This CDR3 has 15 amino acids. Germline CDR1 is SQVTM and CDR2 is ANQGSEA. The CDR3 loop is CSVEVLQGRQETQYF.

This chain links TRBV4-3 with TRBJ2-7; TCRdb returns TRBD1, unconfirmable since there is no DNA. The CDR3 has 14 residues. The V gene's germline CDR1 is LGHNA and CDR2 YSLEER. The CDR3: CASSQTGLSYEQYF.

CDR3: CASSLTSGSYEQYF. The chain carries TRBV5-1 and TRBJ2-7; as DNA is missing, the TRBD2 call by TCRdb cannot be tested. Germline values: CDR1 SGHRS, CDR2 YFSETQ. This CDR3 comprises 14 residues.

V and J are TRBV6-4 and TRBJ2-1; TCRdb outputs TRBD1, but without DNA this stays unchecked. From germline, CDR1 is MRHNA and CDR2 SNTAGT. CDR3 size: 14 residues. This CDR3 is CASSVLADRDEQFF.

V is TRBV15 and J is TRBJ1-2. In germline, CDR1 is LNHNV, CDR2 YYDKDF (reference sequence). The CDR3 contains 14 residues. The CDR3 here is CATSSSDQNYGYTF. The full variable domain, rest sourced from reference TRBV15 and TRBJ1-2, is DAMVIQNPRYQVTQFGKPVTLSCSQTLNHNVMYWYQQKSSQAPKLLFHYYDKDFNNEADTPDNFQSRRPNTSFCFLDIRSPGLGDTAMYLCATSSSDQNYGYTFGSGTRLTVV.

V gene TRBV5-8 combines with J gene TRBJ2-1; with no DNA, the TCRdb D assignment of TRBD2 cannot be verified. The CDR3 totals 15 residues. Per germline, CDR1 SGHTS and CDR2 YDEGEE. The chain's CDR3 is CASSLAGASGGEQFF.

This chain connects TRBV12-3 or TRBV12-4 to TRBJ2-7; without DNA, the TCRdb call of TRBD2 cannot be checked. The CDR3 covers 16 residues. The CDR3: CASSKSGRVSSYEQYF.

This sequence joins TRBV2 and TRBJ2-5; TCRdb proposes TRBD1, but this gene call is untestable without DNA. CDR1 SNHLY and CDR2 FYNNEI come from the germline V gene. The CDR3 loop spans 16 amino acids. CDR3 region: CASSGPRWDRGETQYF. The whole variable domain, filled in from reference TRBV2 and TRBJ2-5, reads EPEVTQTPSHQVTQMGQEVILRCVPISNHLYFYWYRQILGQKVEFLVSFYNNEISEKSEIFDDQFSVERPDGSNFTLKIRSTKLEDSAMYFCASSGPRWDRGETQYFGPGTRLLVL.

This chain joins TRBV4-1 and TRBJ1-5; without DNA, the TCRdb call of TRBD1 cannot be checked. The CDR3 covers 14 residues. Germline-derived CDR1 and CDR2 are MGHRA and YSYEKL. CDR3 amino acids: CASSQVRGAQPQHF.